This T cell receptor beta chain was retrieved from a study of T-cell memory formation after mild COVID-19. TCRdb analysed the 5' RACE reads with MiXCR anew, one entry per CDR3 protein. The sample gives roughly 450,000 distinct CDR3 sequences, 15% to 20% of which show up once; about 12% is in the top ten. This CDR3 contains 15 residues. The V end was cut by 5 bases, the J end by 3 bases, with 17 bases between. Germline V gives CDR1 SEHNR, CDR2 FQNEAQ (reference sequence). Sequenced material: PBMCs or a T cell subset sorted from them (not recorded which). V gene TRBV7-9 combines with J gene TRBJ2-7; maybe TRBD1 (7 bases). The clonotype comes from an adult woman who had mild COVID-19 (a few samples of this study predate the infection). Cell type and time point are not known. The CDR3 nucleotides are TGTGCCAGCAGCCCCGGGGCAGGGGGAGGCTACGAGCAGTACTTC. Its translation is CASSPGAGGGYEQYF.